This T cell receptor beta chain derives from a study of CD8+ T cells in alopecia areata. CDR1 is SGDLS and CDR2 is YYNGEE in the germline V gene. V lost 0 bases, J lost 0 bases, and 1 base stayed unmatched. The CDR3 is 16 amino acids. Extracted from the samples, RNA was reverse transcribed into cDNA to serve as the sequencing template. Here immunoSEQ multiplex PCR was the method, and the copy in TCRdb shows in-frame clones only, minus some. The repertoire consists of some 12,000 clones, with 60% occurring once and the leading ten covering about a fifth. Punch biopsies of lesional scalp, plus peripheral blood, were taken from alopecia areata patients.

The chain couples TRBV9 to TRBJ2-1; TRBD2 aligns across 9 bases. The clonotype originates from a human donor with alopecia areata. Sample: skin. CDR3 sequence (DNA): TGTGCCAGCAGCGTAGCTAGCGGGATCTCCTACAATGAGCAGTTCTTC. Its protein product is CASSVASGISYNEQFF.